The 16 T cell receptor beta chains in this list originate from one sample, sequenced in a study of OX40 agonist ivuxolimab in advanced cancers. Receptor libraries were prepared by the immunoSEQ multiplex PCR assay. This is the immuneACCESS table as TCRdb keeps it, with only in-frame sequences that have V and J called. A part of the clones is gone; compared with another copy, unresolved V genes explain less than half, and the rest is unexplained. For this sample there are 85,000 to 100,000 clones; about 90% appear just once. Together, the top ten hold roughly 0.79% of the sample. The material was CD4+ or CD8+ T cells sorted from blood, obtained in a trial of the OX40 agonist ivuxolimab. The receptors come from an adult with an advanced solid tumor such as melanoma, head and neck, liver or kidney cancer.

The chain employs TRBV28 and TRBJ1-6; unclear D gene. The CDR3 sequence is 13 residues long. The germline CDR1 and CDR2 sequences are MDHEN and SYDVKM. With 8 bases removed from V and 8 bases from J, the gap between germline ends came to 13 bases. As DNA, the CDR3 is TGTGCCAGCGCTCGCGCGCCCTATTCACCCCTCCACTTT. This sequence encodes CASARAPYSPLHF.

This chain joins TRBV27 and TRBJ1-2; 9 bases map to TRBD1. With V trimmed by 5 bases and J by 7 bases, 8 bases remained unmatched. The CDR3 has 14 residues. Germline V gives CDR1 MNHEY, CDR2 SMNVEV (reference sequence). The DNA for the CDR3 is TGTGCCAGCAGTACGGGACAGGGAGTAAGTGGCTACACCTTC. Translating it yields CASSTGQGVSGYTF.

The genes are TRBV30 and TRBJ2-7; D tentatively fits TRBD1 or TRBD2 (5 bases each). In germline, CDR1 is GTSNPN, CDR2 SVGIG (reference sequence). The CDR3 extends over 14 amino acids. The V end was cut by 5 bases, the J end by 7 bases, with 21 bases between. This CDR3 is CAWARSGPFVEQYF. CDR3 sequence (DNA): TGTGCCTGGGCCCGCTCGGGACCTTTTGTGGAGCAGTACTTC.

CDR3 nucleotides: TGTGCCAGCAGCTATCTAATACAGGGTGCGCAGTATTTT. Translated: CASSYLIQGAQYF. The chain links TRBV7-9 to TRBJ2-3, with a possible D match to TRBD1 (6 bases). This CDR3 comprises 13 residues. The V gene lost 4 bases and the J gene lost 10 bases, with 15 bases spanning the gap. The germline CDR1 and CDR2 sequences are SEHNR and FQNEAQ (reference sequence).

This clone was seen more than once but under ten times. The rearrangement joins TRBV30 to TRBJ1-6; possibly TRBD1 for D (5 bases). Trimming removed 3 bases at V and 7 bases at J, with 7 bases between. There are 12 residues in the CDR3. Germline CDR1 GTSNPN, CDR2 SVGIG (reference sequence). CDR3 DNA sequence: TGTGCCTGGAGCCCAGGGAATTCACCCCTCCACTTT. Its translation: CAWSPGNSPLHF.

The rearrangement joins TRBV11-2 to TRBJ1-1; weak D call: TRBD1 (5 bases). V lost 0 bases and J lost 8, with 7 bases in between. This CDR3 contains 12 residues. Germline V lookup: CDR1 SGHAT, CDR2 FQNNGV. CDR3 loop: CASSLDRVEAFF. The CDR3 DNA reads TGTGCCAGCAGCTTAGACAGGGTAGAAGCTTTCTTT. Variable domain in full (rest from reference TRBV11-2 and TRBJ1-1): EAGVAQSPRYKIIEKRQSVAFWCNPISGHATLYWYQQILGQGPKLLIQFQNNGVVDDSQLPKDRFSAERLKGVDSTLKIQPAKLEDSAVYLCASSLDRVEAFFGQGTRLTVV.

The chain combines TRBV28 with TRBJ1-4; D remains ambiguous. Trimming shortened V by 5 bases and J by 6 bases, and 19 bases separated the two germline ends. The V gene's germline CDR1 is MDHEN and CDR2 SYDVKM. The CDR3 runs 16 residues. This CDR3 is CASSPYSEGPDEKLFF. CDR3 nucleotide sequence: TGTGCCAGCAGTCCTTATTCTGAGGGCCCGGATGAAAAACTGTTTTTT. Full variable domain (rest looked up from reference TRBV28 and TRBJ1-4): DVKVTQSSRYLVKRTGEKVFLECVQDMDHENMFWYRQDPGLGLRLIYFSYDVKMKEKGDIPEGYSVSREKKERFSLILESASTNQTSMYLCASSPYSEGPDEKLFFGSGTQLSVL.

The chain uses TRBV6-1 and TRBJ2-5, with TRBD1 matching over 8 bases. The CDR3 totals 16 residues. Germline V gene data show CDR1 as MNHNS and CDR2 as SASEGT. Trimming removed 4 bases from V and 5 bases from J; junction bases left unmatched: 12. The CDR3 DNA reads TGTGCCAGCAGTGGACTTTTCAGGGGGCGGGCGGAGACCCAGTACTTC. This translates into CASSGLFRGRAETQYF.

This rearrangement joins TRBV7-8 to TRBJ1-4; D uncertain. The CDR3 has 14 amino acids. The germline CDR1 and CDR2 sequences are SGHVS and FQNEAQ. V was pared by 5 bases and J by 8 bases, with 15 bases between. CDR3 sequence: CASSASYLTEKLFF. In DNA, the CDR3 is TGTGCCAGCAGCGCGAGTTATCTGACAGAAAAACTGTTTTTT.

The chain links TRBV5-4 to TRBJ1-1, with TRBD1 matching over 10 bases. The CDR3 totals 14 residues. Germline CDR1 reads SGHNT; CDR2 reads YYREEE (reference sequence). V was pared by 3 bases and J by 6 bases, with 5 bases of the junction left unmatched. CDR3 in amino acids: CASSWGQGSAEAFF. The DNA of the CDR3 is TGTGCCAGCAGCTGGGGACAGGGGTCGGCTGAAGCTTTCTTT.

The chain uses TRBV11-2 and TRBJ2-7, with 7 bases lining up with TRBD1. Germline V CDR1 and CDR2: SGHAT, FQNNGV. The CDR3 consists of 14 residues. V shed 0 bases, J shed 2 bases, and the junction held 1 base outside the gene matches. The CDR3 here is CASSLDGTAYEQYF. DNA for the CDR3: TGTGCCAGCAGCTTAGACGGGACAGCCTACGAGCAGTACTTC.

The chain has TRBV30 and TRBJ1-1; 7 positions match TRBD1. This CDR3 spans 16 amino acids. The ends lost 3 bases at V and 2 bases at J; junction bases unmatched: 12. Germline CDR1 GTSNPN, CDR2 SVGIG (reference sequence). CDR3 residues: CAWSPRQGLINTEAFF. CDR3 coding DNA: TGTGCCTGGAGCCCACGACAGGGTTTGATAAACACTGAAGCTTTCTTT.

The chain has TRBV10-2 and TRBJ2-7; D is possibly TRBD1 (6 bases). Per the germline V gene, CDR1 is WSHSY and CDR2 is SAAADI. The V end lost 6 bases, the J end lost 5 bases, and 11 bases lay between the germline ends. The CDR3 is 12 residues long. The CDR3 nucleotides are TGCGCCAGCAGCCAGCAGGGGAACGAGCAGTACTTC. Residues: CASSQQGNEQYF.

The CDR3 nucleotides are TGTGCCAGCAGGTCAGACAGGGGGGCAACTGAAGCTTTCTTT. This gives the protein CASRSDRGATEAFF. The rearrangement joins TRBV28 to TRBJ1-1; 9 positions match TRBD1. CDR3 length: 14 residues. V lost 6 bases and J lost 5; bases outside the gene matches: 7. Germline V gene data show CDR1 as MDHEN and CDR2 as SYDVKM.

This sequence joins TRBV27 and TRBJ2-5; 10 positions match TRBD2. The CDR3 extends over 16 amino acids. V was pared by 5 bases and J by 4 bases, with 10 bases of the junction left unmatched. Germline CDR1 reads MNHEY; CDR2 reads SMNVEV (reference sequence). The CDR3 is CASSTLAGGGAETQYF. CDR3 coding DNA: TGTGCCAGCAGTACTTTAGCGGGGGGAGGTGCAGAGACCCAGTACTTC.

V is TRBV6-1 and J is TRBJ1-2; no reliable D call. Germline CDR1 is MNHNS and CDR2 is SASEGT. The CDR3 has 15 amino acids. V was shortened by 3 bases and J by 0 bases, with 11 bases between the two germline ends. The DNA of the CDR3 is TGTGCCAGCAGTGATTCGGCCCCCTCTAACTATGGCTACACCTTC. This gives the protein CASSDSAPSNYGYTF.